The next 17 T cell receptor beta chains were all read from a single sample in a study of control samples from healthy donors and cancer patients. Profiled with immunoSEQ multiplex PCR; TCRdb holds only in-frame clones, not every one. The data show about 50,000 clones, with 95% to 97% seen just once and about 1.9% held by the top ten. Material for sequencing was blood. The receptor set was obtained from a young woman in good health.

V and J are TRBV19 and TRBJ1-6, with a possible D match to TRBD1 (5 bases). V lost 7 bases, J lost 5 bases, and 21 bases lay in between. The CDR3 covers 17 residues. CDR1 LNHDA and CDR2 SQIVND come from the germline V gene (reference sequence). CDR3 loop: CASKGTKGPRDNSPLHF. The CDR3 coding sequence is TGTGCCAGTAAGGGGACCAAAGGGCCCCGAGATAATTCACCCCTCCACTTT.

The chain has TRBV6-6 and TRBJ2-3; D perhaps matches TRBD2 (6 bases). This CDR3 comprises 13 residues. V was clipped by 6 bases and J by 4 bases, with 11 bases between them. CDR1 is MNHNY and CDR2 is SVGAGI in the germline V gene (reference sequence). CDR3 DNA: TGTGCCAGCAGACCGACGGGGGCAGATACGCAGTATTTT. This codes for CASRPTGADTQYF.

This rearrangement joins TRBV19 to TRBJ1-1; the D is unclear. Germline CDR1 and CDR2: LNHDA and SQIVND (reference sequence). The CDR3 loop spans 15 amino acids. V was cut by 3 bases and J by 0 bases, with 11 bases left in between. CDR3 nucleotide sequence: TGTGCCAGTAGTATCCAGGCGAGCATGAACACTGAAGCTTTCTTT. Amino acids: CASSIQASMNTEAFF.

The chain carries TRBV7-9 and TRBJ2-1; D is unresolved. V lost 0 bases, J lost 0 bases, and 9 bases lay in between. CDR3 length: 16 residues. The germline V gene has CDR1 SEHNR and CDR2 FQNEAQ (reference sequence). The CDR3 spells CASSLADPSSYNEQFF. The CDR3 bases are TGTGCCAGCAGCTTAGCGGACCCAAGCTCCTACAATGAGCAGTTCTTC.

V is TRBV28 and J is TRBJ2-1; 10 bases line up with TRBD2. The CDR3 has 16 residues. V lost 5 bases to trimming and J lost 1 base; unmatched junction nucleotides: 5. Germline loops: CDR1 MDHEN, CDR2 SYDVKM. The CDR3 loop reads CASSAPSGSSYNEQFF. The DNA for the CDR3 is TGTGCCAGCAGTGCACCTAGCGGGAGTTCCTACAATGAGCAGTTCTTC.

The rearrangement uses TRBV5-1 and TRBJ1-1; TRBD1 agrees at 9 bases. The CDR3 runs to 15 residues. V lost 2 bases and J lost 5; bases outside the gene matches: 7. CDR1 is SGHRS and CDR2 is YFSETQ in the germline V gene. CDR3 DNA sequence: TGCGCCAGCAGCTTTATACAGGGGGCTGATACTGAAGCTTTCTTT. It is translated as CASSFIQGADTEAFF.

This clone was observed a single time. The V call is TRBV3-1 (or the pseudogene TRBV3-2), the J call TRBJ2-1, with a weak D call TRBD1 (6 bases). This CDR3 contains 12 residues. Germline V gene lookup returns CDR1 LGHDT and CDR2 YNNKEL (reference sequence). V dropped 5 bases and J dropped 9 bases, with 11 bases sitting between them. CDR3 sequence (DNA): TGTGCCAGCAGCTACGCAGGGGCTGAGCAGTTCTTC. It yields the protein CASSYAGAEQFF.

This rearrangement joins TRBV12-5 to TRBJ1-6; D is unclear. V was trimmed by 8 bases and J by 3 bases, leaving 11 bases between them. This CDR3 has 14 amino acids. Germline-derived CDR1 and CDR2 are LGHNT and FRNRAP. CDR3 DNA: TGTGCTAGTATGGATGGCAGCTATAATTCACCCCTCCACTTT. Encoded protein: CASMDGSYNSPLHF.

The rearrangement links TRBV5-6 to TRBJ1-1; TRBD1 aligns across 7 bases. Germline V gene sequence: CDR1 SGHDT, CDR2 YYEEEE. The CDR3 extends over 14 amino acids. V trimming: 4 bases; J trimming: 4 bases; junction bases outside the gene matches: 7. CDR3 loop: CASSMDRKGTEAFF. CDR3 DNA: TGTGCCAGCAGCATGGACAGGAAGGGCACTGAAGCTTTCTTT.

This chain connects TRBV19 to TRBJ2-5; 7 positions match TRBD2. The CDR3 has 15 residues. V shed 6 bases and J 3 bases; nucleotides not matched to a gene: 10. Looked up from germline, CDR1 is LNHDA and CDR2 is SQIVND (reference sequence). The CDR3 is CASSQRREGKETQYF. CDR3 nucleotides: TGTGCCAGTAGCCAGCGCAGGGAGGGGAAAGAGACCCAGTACTTC.

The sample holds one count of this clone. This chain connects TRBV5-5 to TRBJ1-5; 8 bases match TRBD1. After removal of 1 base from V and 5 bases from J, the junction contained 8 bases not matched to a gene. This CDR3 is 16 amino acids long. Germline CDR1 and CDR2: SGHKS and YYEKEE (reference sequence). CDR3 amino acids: CASSLRVGTGYQPQHF. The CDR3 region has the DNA TGTGCCAGCAGCTTGAGGGTTGGGACAGGCTATCAGCCCCAGCATTTT.

Here the CDR3 reads CASSFSQWTSDTQYF. CDR3 nucleotide sequence: TGTGCCAGCAGCTTTTCCCAGTGGACAAGCGATACGCAGTATTTT. The V gene is TRBV7-9, the J gene TRBJ2-3, with D perhaps TRBD1 (5 bases). Germline values: CDR1 SEHNR, CDR2 FQNEAQ (reference sequence). The CDR3 is 15 amino acids. Trimming took 3 bases from V and 6 from J, leaving 16 bases between them.

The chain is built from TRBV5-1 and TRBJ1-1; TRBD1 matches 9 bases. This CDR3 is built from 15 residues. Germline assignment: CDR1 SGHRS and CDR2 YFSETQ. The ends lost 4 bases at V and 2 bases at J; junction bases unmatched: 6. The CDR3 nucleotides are TGCGCCAGCAGCCACCGGACAGGGGCTAACACTGAAGCTTTCTTT. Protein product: CASSHRTGANTEAFF.

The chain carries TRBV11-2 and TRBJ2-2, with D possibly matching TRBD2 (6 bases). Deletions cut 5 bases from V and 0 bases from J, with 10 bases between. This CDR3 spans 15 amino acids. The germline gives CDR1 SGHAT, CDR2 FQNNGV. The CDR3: CASSQGLPNTGELFF. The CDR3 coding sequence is TGTGCCAGCAGCCAGGGACTCCCGAACACCGGGGAGCTGTTTTTT.

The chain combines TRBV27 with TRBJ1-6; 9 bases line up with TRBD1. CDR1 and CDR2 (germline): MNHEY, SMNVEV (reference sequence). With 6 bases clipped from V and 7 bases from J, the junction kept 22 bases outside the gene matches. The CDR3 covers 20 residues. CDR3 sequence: CASSGPKESLGTGWNSPLHF. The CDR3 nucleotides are TGTGCCAGCAGCGGACCTAAGGAATCCCTCGGGACAGGGTGGAATTCACCCCTCCACTTT.

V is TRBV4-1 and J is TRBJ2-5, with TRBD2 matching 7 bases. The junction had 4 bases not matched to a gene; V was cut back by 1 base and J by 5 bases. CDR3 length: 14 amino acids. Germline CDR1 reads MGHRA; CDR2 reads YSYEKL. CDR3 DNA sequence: TGCGCCAGCAGCCAAGGGGCGGGAGTGGAGACCCAGTACTTC. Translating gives CASSQGAGVETQYF.

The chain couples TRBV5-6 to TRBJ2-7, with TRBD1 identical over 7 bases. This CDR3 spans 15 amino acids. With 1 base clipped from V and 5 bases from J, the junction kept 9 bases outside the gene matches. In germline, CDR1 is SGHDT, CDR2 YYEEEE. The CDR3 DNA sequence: TGTGCCAGCAGCTTGCGACAAGGGACAGTCCACGAGCAGTACTTC. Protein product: CASSLRQGTVHEQYF.